This T cell receptor (beta chain) was identified in a study of OX40 agonist ivuxolimab in advanced cancers. About the study: Intravenous ivuxolimab at 0.01 to 10 mg/kg was given to patients every 2 weeks.

In regard to this clone: Its specificity is not known.

Measured with immunoSEQ multiplex PCR; TCRdb has only the in-frame clones, and not every one. The sample carries tens of thousands of clones, over 70% recorded once. Study findings and constraints: Clonal expansion was seen in CD4+ and CD8+ blood T cells by week 6 at 0.1 to 3.0 mg/kg.

From germline, CDR1 is SGHNT and CDR2 YYREEE (reference sequence). V shed 4 bases and J 2 bases; nucleotides not matched to a gene: 6. There are 15 residues in the CDR3. The rearrangement joins TRBV5-4 to TRBJ1-1; TRBD1 matches at 9 bases. The sample here was CD4+ or CD8+ T cells sorted from blood, taken in a trial of the OX40 agonist ivuxolimab. This receptor was identified in an adult with an advanced solid tumor such as melanoma, head and neck, liver or kidney cancer. Written as DNA, the CDR3 is TGTGCCAGCAGCACGGGGACAGGGAGAAACACTGAAGCTTTCTTT. Amino acids: CASSTGTGRNTEAFF.